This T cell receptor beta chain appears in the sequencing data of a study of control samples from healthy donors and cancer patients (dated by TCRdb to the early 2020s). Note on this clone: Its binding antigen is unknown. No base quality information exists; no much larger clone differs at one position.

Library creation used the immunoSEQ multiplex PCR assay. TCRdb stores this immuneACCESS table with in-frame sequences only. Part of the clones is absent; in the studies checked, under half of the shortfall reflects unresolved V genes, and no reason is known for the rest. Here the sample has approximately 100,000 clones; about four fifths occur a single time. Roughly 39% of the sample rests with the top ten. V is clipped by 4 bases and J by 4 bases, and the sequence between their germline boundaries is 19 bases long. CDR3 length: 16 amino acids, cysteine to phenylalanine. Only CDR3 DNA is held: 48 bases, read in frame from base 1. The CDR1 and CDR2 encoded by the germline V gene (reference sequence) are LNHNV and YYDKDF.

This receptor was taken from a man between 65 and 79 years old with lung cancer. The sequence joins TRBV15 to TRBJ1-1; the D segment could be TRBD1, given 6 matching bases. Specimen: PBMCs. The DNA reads TGTGCCACCAGCACACGCGCGACAGGTCGGGGCACTGAAGCTTTCTTT. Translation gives CATSTRATGRGTEAFF.